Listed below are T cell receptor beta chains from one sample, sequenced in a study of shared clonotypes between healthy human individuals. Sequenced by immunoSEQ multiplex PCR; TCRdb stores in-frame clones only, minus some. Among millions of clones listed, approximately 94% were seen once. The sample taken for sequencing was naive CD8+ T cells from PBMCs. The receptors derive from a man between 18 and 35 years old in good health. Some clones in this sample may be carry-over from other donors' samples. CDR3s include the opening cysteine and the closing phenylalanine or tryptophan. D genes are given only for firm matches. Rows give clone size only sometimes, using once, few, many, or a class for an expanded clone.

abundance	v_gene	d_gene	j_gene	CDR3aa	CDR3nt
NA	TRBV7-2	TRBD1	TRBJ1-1	CASSSSGQGNTEAFF	TGTGCCAGCAGCTCGTCGGGACAGGGGAACACTGAAGCTTTCTTT
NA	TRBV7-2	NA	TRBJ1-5	CASSLAVVIQHF	TGTGCCAGCAGCTTAGCGGTGGTAATCCAGCATTTT
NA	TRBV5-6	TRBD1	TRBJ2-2	CASARQGQGPTGELFF	TGTGCCAGCGCCCGCCAGGGACAGGGACCAACCGGGGAGCTGTTTTTT
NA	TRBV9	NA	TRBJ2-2	CASSVDGGGELFF	TGTGCCAGCAGCGTAGATGGGGGCGGGGAGCTGTTTTTT
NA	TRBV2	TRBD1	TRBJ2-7	CASSGQRGHYEQYF	TGTGCCAGCAGTGGGCAGAGGGGGCACTACGAGCAGTACTTC
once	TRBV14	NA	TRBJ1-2	CASSPWDTGADYGYTF	TGTGCCAGCAGCCCCTGGGACACAGGCGCGGACTATGGCTACACCTTC
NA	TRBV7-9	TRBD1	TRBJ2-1	CASSLAGGPLYNEQFF	TGTGCCAGCAGCTTAGCAGGGGGCCCCCTCTACAATGAGCAGTTCTTC
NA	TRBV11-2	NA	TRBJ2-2	CASSPSAPFSGTGELFF	TGTGCCAGCAGCCCATCCGCTCCGTTCTCGGGCACCGGGGAGCTGTTTTTT
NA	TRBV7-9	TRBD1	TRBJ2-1	CASSLAATGEYNEQFF	TGTGCCAGCAGCTTAGCGGCGACAGGGGAATACAATGAGCAGTTCTTC
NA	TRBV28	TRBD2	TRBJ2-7	CASSFNTGGYEQYF	TGTGCCAGCAGTTTTAACACGGGGGGGTACGAGCAGTACTTC
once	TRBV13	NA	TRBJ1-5	CASSLRAQPQHF	TGTGCCAGCAGCTTACGGGCTCAGCCCCAGCATTTT
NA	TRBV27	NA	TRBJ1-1	CASSLSQGGGTEAFF	TGTGCCAGCAGTTTAAGTCAGGGAGGAGGCACTGAAGCTTTCTTT
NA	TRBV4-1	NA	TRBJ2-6	CASSQEGRGTGANVLTF	TGCGCCAGCAGCCAAGAGGGCAGGGGTACTGGGGCCAACGTCCTGACTTTC
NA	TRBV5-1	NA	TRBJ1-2	CASSFGEDYGYTF	TGCGCCAGCAGCTTTGGGGAAGACTATGGCTACACCTTC
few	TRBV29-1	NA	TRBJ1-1	CSGRGRNTEAFF	TGCAGCGGGAGGGGGAGGAACACTGAAGCTTTCTTT
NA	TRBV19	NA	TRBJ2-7	CASSAGDWEIYEQYF	TGTGCCAGTAGTGCTGGAGACTGGGAGATTTACGAGCAGTACTTC
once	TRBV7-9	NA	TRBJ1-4	CASSLGPATNEKLFF	TGTGCCAGCAGCTTAGGTCCCGCAACTAATGAAAAACTGTTTTTT
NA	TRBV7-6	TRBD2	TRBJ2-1	CASSAGTSGYNEQFF	TGTGCCAGCAGCGCCGGGACTAGCGGGTACAATGAGCAGTTCTTC
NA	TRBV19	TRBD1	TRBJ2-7	CASTEAGGSYEQYF	TGTGCCAGTACTGAGGCAGGGGGTTCCTACGAGCAGTACTTC
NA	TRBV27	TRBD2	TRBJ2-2	CASSFGAGAGTGELFF	TGTGCCAGCAGTTTTGGAGCGGGAGCGGGAACCGGGGAGCTGTTTTTT
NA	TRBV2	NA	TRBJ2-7	CASSTVGRGPEQYF	TGTGCCAGCAGTACAGTTGGCCGGGGGCCCGAGCAGTACTTC
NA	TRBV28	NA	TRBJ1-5	CASSLMRGNQPQHF	TGTGCCAGCAGTCTTATGAGGGGGAATCAGCCCCAGCATTTT
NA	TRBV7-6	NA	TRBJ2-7	CASSLGGDSSYEQYF	TGTGCCAGCAGCTTAGGGGGGGACAGCTCCTACGAGCAGTACTTC
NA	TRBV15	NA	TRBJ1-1	CATSKDQITEAFF	TGTGCCACCAGCAAAGACCAGATAACTGAAGCTTTCTTT
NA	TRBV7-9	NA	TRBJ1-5	CASSLSSNQPQHF	TGTGCCAGCAGCTTAAGCAGTAATCAGCCCCAGCATTTT
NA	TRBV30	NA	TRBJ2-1	CAWRGKGSYNEQFF	TGTGCCTGGAGGGGGAAGGGGTCCTACAATGAGCAGTTCTTC
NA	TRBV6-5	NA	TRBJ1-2	CASSYTGRYGYTF	TGTGCCAGCAGTTACACAGGCCGCTATGGCTACACCTTC
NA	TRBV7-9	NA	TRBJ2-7	CASSPPKNEQYF	TGTGCCAGCAGCCCTCCTAAGAACGAGCAGTACTTC
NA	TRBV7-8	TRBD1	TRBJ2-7	CASSPSWTGEEQYF	TGTGCCAGCAGCCCTAGCTGGACAGGGGAAGAGCAGTACTTC
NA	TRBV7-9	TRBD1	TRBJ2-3	CASSAGTGGEDTQYF	TGTGCCAGCAGCGCCGGGACAGGGGGTGAAGATACGCAGTATTTT
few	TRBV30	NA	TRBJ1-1	CAFRLGIEAFF	TGTGCCTTTCGTTTAGGAATTGAAGCTTTCTTT
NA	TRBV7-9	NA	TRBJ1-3	CASSLPLEPGTGNTIYF	TGTGCCAGCAGCCTCCCCCTCGAGCCTGGGACTGGAAACACCATATATTTT
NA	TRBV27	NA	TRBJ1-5	CASSWGPGSNQPQHF	TGTGCCAGCAGTTGGGGTCCCGGAAGCAATCAGCCCCAGCATTTT
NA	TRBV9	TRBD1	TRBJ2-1	CASSVTGTGVPGTNEQFF	TGTGCCAGCAGCGTTACCGGGACAGGGGTCCCAGGAACTAATGAGCAGTTCTTC
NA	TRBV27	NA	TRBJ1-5	CASSLQINQPQHF	TGTGCCAGCAGTTTACAGATCAATCAGCCCCAGCATTTT
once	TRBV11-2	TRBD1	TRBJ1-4	CASRSRETGDATTNEKLFF	TGTGCCAGCAGAAGCCGGGAAACAGGGGACGCTACAACTAATGAAAAACTGTTTTTT
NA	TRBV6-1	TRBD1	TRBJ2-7	CASSEYRDSNSYEQYF	TGTGCCAGCAGTGAGTACCGGGACAGCAACTCCTACGAGCAGTACTTC
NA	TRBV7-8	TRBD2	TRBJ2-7	CASSFGLANPYEQYF	TGTGCCAGCAGCTTCGGACTAGCGAACCCCTACGAGCAGTACTTC
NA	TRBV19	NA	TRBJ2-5	CASRGMGRETQYF	TGTGCCAGTAGAGGGATGGGCAGGGAGACCCAGTACTTC
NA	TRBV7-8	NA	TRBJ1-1	CASSFPRGNTEAFF	TGTGCCAGCAGCTTTCCCCGGGGTAACACTGAAGCTTTCTTT
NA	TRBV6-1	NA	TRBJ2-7	CASSEAGNRAAEQYF	TGTGCCAGCAGTGAAGCAGGGAATCGGGCCGCCGAGCAGTACTTC
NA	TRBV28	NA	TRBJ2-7	CASSFLGGQTTYEQYF	TGTGCCAGCAGTTTTTTGGGGGGACAGACGACCTACGAGCAGTACTTC
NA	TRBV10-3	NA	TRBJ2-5	CAISEFSGETQYF	TGTGCCATCAGTGAGTTTAGCGGAGAGACCCAGTACTTC
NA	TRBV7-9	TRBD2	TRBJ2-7	CASSPGSSGSSEQYF	TGTGCCAGCAGCCCCGGTAGTAGCGGGAGTAGCGAGCAGTACTTC
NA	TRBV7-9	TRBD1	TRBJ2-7	CASSPTGDEQYF	TGTGCCAGCAGCCCCACAGGGGATGAGCAGTACTTC
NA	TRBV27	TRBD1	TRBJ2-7	CASSLRDRGREQYF	TGTGCCAGCAGTCTCCGGGACAGGGGCCGGGAGCAGTACTTC
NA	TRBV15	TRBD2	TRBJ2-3	CATSRGTGTIQGDTQYF	TGTGCCACCAGCAGGGGGACGGGGACTATTCAGGGAGATACGCAGTATTTT
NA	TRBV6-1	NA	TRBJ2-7	CASRGLTGAYEQYF	TGTGCCAGCAGGGGACTCACCGGGGCCTACGAGCAGTACTTC
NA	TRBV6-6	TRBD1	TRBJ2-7	CASSPLGQGFEQYF	TGTGCCAGCAGTCCTCTCGGACAGGGGTTCGAGCAGTACTTC
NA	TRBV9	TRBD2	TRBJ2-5	CASSGGDGGGIETQYF	TGTGCCAGCAGCGGAGGGGACGGCGGGGGGATTGAGACCCAGTACTTC
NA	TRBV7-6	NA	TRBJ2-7	CASSLGLGDFTYEQYF	TGTGCCAGCAGCTTAGGTCTCGGAGACTTCACCTACGAGCAGTACTTC
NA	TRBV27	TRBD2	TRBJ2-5	CASSLRGGGETQYF	TGTGCCAGCAGTTTACGCGGGGGTGGTGAGACCCAGTACTTC